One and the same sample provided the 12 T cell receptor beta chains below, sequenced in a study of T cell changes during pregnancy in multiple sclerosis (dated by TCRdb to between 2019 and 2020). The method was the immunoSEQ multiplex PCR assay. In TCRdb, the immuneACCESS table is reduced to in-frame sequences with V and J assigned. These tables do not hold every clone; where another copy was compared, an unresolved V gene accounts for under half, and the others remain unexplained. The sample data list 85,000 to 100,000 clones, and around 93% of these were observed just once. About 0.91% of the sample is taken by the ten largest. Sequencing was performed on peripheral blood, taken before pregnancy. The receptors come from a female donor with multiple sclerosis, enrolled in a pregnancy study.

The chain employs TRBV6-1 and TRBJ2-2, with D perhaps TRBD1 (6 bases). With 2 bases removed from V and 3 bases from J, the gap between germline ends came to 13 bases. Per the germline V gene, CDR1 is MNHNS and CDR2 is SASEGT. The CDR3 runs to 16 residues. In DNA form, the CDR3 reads TGTGCCAGCAGTGAACGACGACAGGCATACACCGGGGAGCTGTTTTTT. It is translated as CASSERRQAYTGELFF.

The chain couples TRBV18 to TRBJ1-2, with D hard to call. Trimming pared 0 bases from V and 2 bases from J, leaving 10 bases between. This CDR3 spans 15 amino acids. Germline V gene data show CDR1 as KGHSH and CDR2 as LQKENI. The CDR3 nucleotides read TGTGCCAGCTCACCACCGTCGCGATCCAACTATGGCTACACCTTC. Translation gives CASSPPSRSNYGYTF.

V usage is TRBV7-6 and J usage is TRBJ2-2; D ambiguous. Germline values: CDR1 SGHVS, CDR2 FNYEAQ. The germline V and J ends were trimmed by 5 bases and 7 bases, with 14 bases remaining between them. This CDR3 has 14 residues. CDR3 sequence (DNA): TGTGCCAGCAGCCCCTTTCGGGTGATCGGGGAGCTGTTTTTT. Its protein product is CASSPFRVIGELFF.

In DNA form, the CDR3 reads TGTGCCAGCAGCTCCTTCCGGGACAGGGCGTCCTACGAGCAGTACTTC. As protein: CASSSFRDRASYEQYF. The chain employs TRBV11-3 and TRBJ2-7; TRBD1 matches at 9 bases. The CDR3 is 16 residues long. The junction had 8 bases not matched to a gene; V was cut back by 4 bases and J by 1 base. CDR1 and CDR2 (germline): SGHNT, YENEEA.

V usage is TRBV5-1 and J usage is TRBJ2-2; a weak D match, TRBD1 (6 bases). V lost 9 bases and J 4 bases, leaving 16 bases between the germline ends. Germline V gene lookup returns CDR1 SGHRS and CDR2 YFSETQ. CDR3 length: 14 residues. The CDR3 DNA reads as TGCGCCACCGCCCAGGGGCGGGTCACCGGGGAGCTGTTTTTT. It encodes CATAQGRVTGELFF.

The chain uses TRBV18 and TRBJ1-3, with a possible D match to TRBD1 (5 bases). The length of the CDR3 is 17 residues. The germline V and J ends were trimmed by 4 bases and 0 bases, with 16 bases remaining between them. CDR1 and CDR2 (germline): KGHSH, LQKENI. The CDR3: CASSRRPGGDSGNTIYF. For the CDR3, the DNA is TGTGCCAGCTCACGACGCCCGGGAGGGGACTCTGGAAACACCATATATTTT.

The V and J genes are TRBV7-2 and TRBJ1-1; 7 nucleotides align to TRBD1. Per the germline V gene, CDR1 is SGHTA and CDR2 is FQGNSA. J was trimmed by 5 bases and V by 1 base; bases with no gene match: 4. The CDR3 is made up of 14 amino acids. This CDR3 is CASSLDRGSTEAFF. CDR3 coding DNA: TGTGCCAGCAGCTTAGACAGGGGAAGTACTGAAGCTTTCTTT. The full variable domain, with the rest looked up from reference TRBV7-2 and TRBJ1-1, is GAGVSQSPSNKVTEKGKDVELRCDPISGHTALYWYRQSLGQGLEFLIYFQGNSAPDKSGLPSDRFSAERTGGSVSTLTIQRTQQEDSAVYLCASSLDRGSTEAFFGQGTRLTVV.

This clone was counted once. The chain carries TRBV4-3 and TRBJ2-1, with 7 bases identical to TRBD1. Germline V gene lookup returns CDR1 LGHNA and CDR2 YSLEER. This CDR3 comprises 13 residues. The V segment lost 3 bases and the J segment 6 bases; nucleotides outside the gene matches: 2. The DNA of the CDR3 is TGCGCCAGCAGCCATGCAGGGGGCAATGAGCAGTTCTTC. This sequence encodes CASSHAGGNEQFF.

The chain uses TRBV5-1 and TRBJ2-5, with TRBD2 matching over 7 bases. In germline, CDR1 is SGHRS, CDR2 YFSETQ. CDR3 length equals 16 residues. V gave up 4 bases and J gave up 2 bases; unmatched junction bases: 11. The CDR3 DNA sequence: TGCGCCAGCAGCGGGGGGTCTCGCGGGGGACAAGAGACCCAGTACTTC. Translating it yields CASSGGSRGGQETQYF.

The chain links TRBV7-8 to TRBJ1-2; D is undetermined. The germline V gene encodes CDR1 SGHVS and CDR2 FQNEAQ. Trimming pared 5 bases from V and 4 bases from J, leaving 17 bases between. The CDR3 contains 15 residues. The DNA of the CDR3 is TGTGCCAGCAGCCCGAGCGGAGGAAGGGTCTATGGCTACACCTTC. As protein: CASSPSGGRVYGYTF.

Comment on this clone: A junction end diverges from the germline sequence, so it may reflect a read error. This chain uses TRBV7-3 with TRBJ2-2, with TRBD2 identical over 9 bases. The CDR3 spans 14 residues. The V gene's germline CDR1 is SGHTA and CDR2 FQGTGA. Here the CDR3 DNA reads TGTGCCAGCAGGTCTAGCGGGAACTCCGGGGAGCTGTTTTTT. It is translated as CASRSSGNSGELFF.

The CDR3 loop is CASSYGAGAYEQYF. The CDR3 DNA sequence: TGTGCCAGCAGTTACGGGGCAGGGGCCTACGAGCAGTACTTC. This sequence joins TRBV6-6 and TRBJ2-7; D is possibly TRBD1 (6 bases). Germline CDR1 is MNHNY and CDR2 is SVGAGI (reference sequence). The CDR3 loop spans 14 amino acids. Between the trimmed V and J ends, which lost 2 bases and 2 bases, there was a span of 10 bases.